The 30 T cell receptor beta chains reported below all come from one sample, sequenced in a study of blood T cell repertoires in COVID-19. Generated by immunoSEQ multiplex PCR, the TCRdb table keeps only in-frame clones and is missing some. This table holds around 97,000 clones, roughly 89% found once. Sequenced sample: peripheral blood. These receptors came from a woman at least 80 years old in a cohort sampled during active COVID-19.

This clone has a single count. This chain joins TRBV14 and TRBJ2-3; 8 bases match TRBD2. Germline V gives CDR1 SGHDN, CDR2 FVKESK. This CDR3 contains 17 residues. V lost 4 bases to trimming and J lost 0 bases; unmatched junction nucleotides: 9. The CDR3 DNA sequence: TGTGCCAGCAGCCTCCACCGTAGCGGGACTAGCACAGATACGCAGTATTTT. Amino acid sequence: CASSLHRSGTSTDTQYF.

V usage is TRBV24-1 and J usage is TRBJ2-1; D unclear. Germline assignment: CDR1 KGHDR and CDR2 SFDVKD. The length of the CDR3 is 16 residues. The ends were cut back, 1 base at V and 0 bases at J, with 9 bases in the middle. CDR3 residues: CATSDLSPTSYNEQFF. The CDR3 region has the DNA TGTGCCACCAGTGATTTAAGTCCTACCTCCTACAATGAGCAGTTCTTC.

The CDR3: CASSEGRGYTLHF. CDR3 DNA: TGTGCCAGCAGTGAAGGGCGGGGGTACACCCTCCACTTT. The rearrangement joins TRBV2 to TRBJ1-6; tentative D call: TRBD1 (5 bases). Germline V gives CDR1 SNHLY, CDR2 FYNNEI. The CDR3 totals 13 residues. The V and J ends lost 1 base and 14 bases respectively, with 12 bases between them.

The genes are TRBV28 and TRBJ1-2, with a weak D call TRBD1 (6 bases). Germline V gives CDR1 MDHEN, CDR2 SYDVKM. Trimming took off 8 bases at V and 4 bases at J, with 14 bases between the two ends. The CDR3 totals 13 residues. The CDR3 loop is CASLLGQSYGYTF. CDR3 DNA sequence: TGTGCCAGCTTACTCGGACAGTCCTATGGCTACACCTTC.

The chain uses TRBV6-5 and TRBJ2-3, with TRBD2 matching 9 bases. Unmatched junction bases numbered 8, after V lost 2 bases and J lost 8 bases. Germline assignment: CDR1 MNHEY and CDR2 SVGAGI. This CDR3 spans 15 amino acids. The CDR3 region is CASSYGSSGSRTQYF. CDR3 nucleotide sequence: TGTGCCAGCAGTTACGGGAGTAGCGGGAGTCGTACGCAGTATTTT.

The chain carries TRBV3-1 (or the pseudogene TRBV3-2) and TRBJ2-7; D is possibly TRBD1 (6 bases). CDR1 and CDR2 (germline): LGHDT, YNNKEL (reference sequence). This CDR3 is built from 15 residues. Deletions cut 5 bases from V and 2 bases from J, with 16 bases between. The CDR3 region has the DNA TGTGCCAGCAGCACAGGACCGGGACAAGCCTACGAGCAGTACTTC. Its translation: CASSTGPGQAYEQYF.

The chain combines TRBV24-1 with TRBJ2-2, with D tentatively TRBD1 (6 bases). The CDR3 is 18 residues long. CDR1 is KGHDR and CDR2 is SFDVKD in the germline V gene. The V end was cut by 12 bases, the J end by 0 bases, with 25 bases between. The CDR3 loop is CAASGAGYRSANTGELFF. Here the CDR3 DNA reads TGTGCCGCCTCAGGGGCGGGTTATAGAAGCGCGAACACCGGGGAGCTGTTTTTT.

V is TRBV28 and J is TRBJ2-1, with 11 nucleotides matching TRBD2. The CDR3 consists of 17 residues. Germline values: CDR1 MDHEN, CDR2 SYDVKM. Trimming removed 8 bases from V and 6 bases from J; junction bases left unmatched: 15. CDR3 region: CASRLGLAGGGINEQFF. CDR3 DNA: TGTGCCAGCCGCCTCGGGCTAGCGGGGGGCGGAATCAATGAGCAGTTCTTC.

The rearrangement joins TRBV3-1 (or the pseudogene TRBV3-2) to TRBJ2-7, with D perhaps matching TRBD1 (6 bases). Between the trimmed V and J ends, which lost 8 bases and 3 bases, there was a span of 14 bases. The CDR3 is 13 residues long. Germline CDR1 LGHDT, CDR2 YNNKEL (reference sequence). The CDR3 coding sequence is TGTGCCAGCTCTGGACAGTCAATCTACGAGCAGTACTTC. The encoded protein is CASSGQSIYEQYF.

This chain joins TRBV9 and TRBJ1-3, with unresolved D. Trimming left V 5 bases short and J 8 bases short, with 17 bases between. Germline V gene data show CDR1 as SGDLS and CDR2 as YYNGEE. CDR3 length: 14 residues. CDR3 bases: TGTGCCAGCAGGGGCCAGACAAGCGGGGACACCATATATTTT. Residues: CASRGQTSGDTIYF.

This chain uses TRBV19 with TRBJ1-1; 8 bases agree with TRBD1. The CDR3 is made up of 16 amino acids. The germline gives CDR1 LNHDA, CDR2 SQIVND (reference sequence). The trim removed 5 bases at V and 5 bases at J, leaving 13 bases unmatched. In nucleotides, the CDR3 is TGTGCCAGTAGTCCGTGGGACAGGACAAAGGCAACTGAAGCTTTCTTT. Protein sequence: CASSPWDRTKATEAFF.

The chain employs TRBV5-1 and TRBJ1-4, with D perhaps matching TRBD1 (5 bases). CDR3 length: 14 residues. The germline V gene encodes CDR1 SGHRS and CDR2 YFSETQ. With 4 bases removed from V and 8 bases from J, the gap between germline ends came to 15 bases. CDR3 loop: CASSADIPEEKLFF. The CDR3 nucleotides are TGCGCCAGCAGCGCGGACATCCCGGAGGAAAAACTGTTTTTT.

V and J are TRBV7-2 and TRBJ2-1, with 9 bases that match TRBD2. V was clipped by 5 bases and J by 2 bases; unmatched bases: 4. This CDR3 has 15 residues. Germline lookup yields CDR1 SGHTA and CDR2 FQGNSA. The CDR3 loop reads CASSVTSGAYNEQFF. In nucleotides, the CDR3 is TGTGCCAGCAGCGTGACTAGCGGCGCCTACAATGAGCAGTTCTTC.

The rearrangement links TRBV4-1 to TRBJ1-4; D is possibly TRBD1 (5 bases). There are 16 residues in the CDR3. The germline V gene encodes CDR1 MGHRA and CDR2 YSYEKL. The V gene lost 0 bases and the J gene lost 2 bases, with 10 bases spanning the gap. The CDR3 nucleotides are TGCGCCAGCAGCCAAGATCAAGGGACTACTAATGAAAAACTGTTTTTT. Translation gives CASSQDQGTTNEKLFF.

The chain uses TRBV6-5 and TRBJ2-7; D may be TRBD1 (6 bases). Trimming took 6 bases from V and 0 from J, leaving 15 bases between them. Looked up from germline, CDR1 is MNHEY and CDR2 is SVGAGI. The CDR3 contains 15 residues. Written as DNA, the CDR3 is TGTGCCAGCAGCGCGCTTCGGACAGTCTCCTACGAGCAGTACTTC. It codes for CASSALRTVSYEQYF.

The V gene is TRBV19, the J gene TRBJ1-4, with a possible D match to TRBD1 (6 bases). From germline, CDR1 is LNHDA and CDR2 SQIVND (reference sequence). The V end was cut by 7 bases, the J end by 8 bases, with 20 bases between. This CDR3 is 15 amino acids long. The CDR3 is CASTPGRGAQEKLFF. In DNA form, the CDR3 reads TGTGCCAGTACCCCCGGCCGGGGGGCGCAGGAAAAACTGTTTTTT.

The chain uses TRBV28 and TRBJ2-1, with D perhaps matching TRBD1 (6 bases). This CDR3 is 15 amino acids long. The V end lost 6 bases, the J end lost 5 bases, and 17 bases lay between the germline ends. Germline CDR1 MDHEN, CDR2 SYDVKM. DNA of the CDR3: TGTGCCAGCAGCCCTTCGGGACACGATGACAATGAGCAGTTCTTC. It encodes CASSPSGHDDNEQFF.

In DNA form, the CDR3 reads TGTGCCAGCAGGTCGGGACAGGGGTACGAGCAGTACTTC. It is translated as CASRSGQGYEQYF. The chain carries TRBV28 and TRBJ2-7; 10 positions agree with TRBD1. CDR1 and CDR2 (germline): MDHEN, SYDVKM. V was pared by 6 bases and J by 4 bases, with 3 bases of the junction left unmatched. The CDR3 extends over 13 amino acids.

The chain joins TRBV6-5 to TRBJ1-2; a weak D match, TRBD1 (5 bases). Between the trimmed V and J ends, which lost 2 bases and 7 bases, there was a span of 14 bases. The germline CDR1 and CDR2 sequences are MNHEY and SVGAGI. The CDR3 is 14 amino acids. The CDR3 protein is CASSYTRTSVGYTF. CDR3 sequence (DNA): TGTGCCAGCAGTTACACCCGGACATCCGTTGGCTACACCTTC.

In its sample, this clone was seen once. The V gene is TRBV7-8, the J gene TRBJ1-2; maybe TRBD1 (5 bases). The CDR3 is made up of 16 amino acids. The germline V gene has CDR1 SGHVS and CDR2 FQNEAQ. V was trimmed by 1 base and J by 5 bases, leaving 17 bases between them. The CDR3 reads CASSLEIWGEGYGYTF. DNA for the CDR3: TGTGCCAGCAGCTTAGAAATATGGGGGGAAGGATATGGCTACACCTTC.

This clone occurred once. The chain carries TRBV27 and TRBJ2-3, with D tentatively TRBD2 (5 bases). Trimming shortened V by 6 bases and J by 3 bases, and 13 bases separated the two germline ends. The CDR3 runs 14 residues. Germline CDR1 reads MNHEY; CDR2 reads SMNVEV (reference sequence). The CDR3 loop reads CASRTFGGTDTQYF. CDR3 in DNA: TGTGCCAGCAGAACGTTCGGAGGTACAGATACGCAGTATTTT.

The V call is TRBV19, the J call TRBJ2-7; 8 bases are shared with TRBD1. The germline V gene has CDR1 LNHDA and CDR2 SQIVND (reference sequence). With V trimmed by 7 bases and J by 5 bases, 13 bases remained unmatched. The CDR3 length is 15 residues. The CDR3 DNA reads TGTGCCAGTATGGCTACCGGGACAGGTATCCACGAGCAGTACTTC. This translates into CASMATGTGIHEQYF.

The V call is TRBV18, the J call TRBJ2-7, with a tentative D call TRBD1 (5 bases). The CDR3 length is 14 residues. V gave up 0 bases and J gave up 5 bases, with 11 bases separating them. CDR1 is KGHSH and CDR2 is LQKENI in the germline V gene. The DNA of the CDR3 is TGTGCCAGCTCACCACCACCAGGGTTGGACGAGCAGTACTTC. Residues: CASSPPPGLDEQYF.

V gene TRBV5-1 combines with J gene TRBJ2-1; 9 nucleotides match TRBD1. This CDR3 has 15 residues. The V gene's germline CDR1 is SGHRS and CDR2 YFSETQ. V was clipped by 0 bases and J by 6 bases; unmatched bases: 4. CDR3 sequence: CASSLGDRDLNEQFF. CDR3 nucleotide sequence: TGCGCCAGCAGCTTGGGGGACAGGGATCTCAATGAGCAGTTCTTC.

V usage is TRBV18 and J usage is TRBJ2-1; 13 bases are shared with TRBD2. CDR1 and CDR2 from the germline V gene are KGHSH and LQKENI. The CDR3 spans 15 residues. Trimming took 3 bases from V and 6 from J; bases not matched to a gene: 2. The CDR3 DNA is TGTGCCAGCTCACCCGGACTAGCGGGGGCCAATGAGCAGTTCTTC. This gives the protein CASSPGLAGANEQFF.

This chain connects TRBV5-1 to TRBJ2-1, with 7 bases matching TRBD2. The germline V gene encodes CDR1 SGHRS and CDR2 YFSETQ. With 0 bases clipped from V and 4 bases from J, the junction kept 4 bases outside the gene matches. The CDR3 extends over 15 amino acids. CDR3 coding DNA: TGCGCCAGCAGCTTGGGACTAGCAGGTTACAATGAGCAGTTCTTC. Translation: CASSLGLAGYNEQFF.

This chain uses TRBV12-3 or TRBV12-4 with TRBJ2-3; D is unresolved. Trimming stripped 3 bases from V and 1 base from J, with 5 bases between. The CDR3 loop spans 13 amino acids. This CDR3 reads CASSLAGTDTQYF. In DNA, the CDR3 is TGTGCCAGCAGTTTGGCGGGCACAGATACGCAGTATTTT.

Worth noting for this clone: One end of the junction is discordant with germline, which a read error may explain. The chain is built from TRBV7-7 and TRBJ2-5; TRBD1 agrees at 10 bases. The CDR3 consists of 16 residues. Germline lookup yields CDR1 SSHAT and CDR2 FNYEAQ (reference sequence). The CDR3 sequence is CASSLEVADRGETQYF. DNA of the CDR3: TGTGCTAGCAGCTTAGAAGTAGCGGACAGGGGGGAGACCCAGTACTTC.

As regards this clone: Mismatch with germline at one junction end may stem from a read error. The chain has TRBV5-1 and TRBJ2-7, with 13 bases aligning to TRBD2. Germline V gives CDR1 SGHRS, CDR2 YFSETQ. This CDR3 spans 14 amino acids. CDR3 DNA: TGCGCCAGCAGCTTGGAAACTAGCGGGGGGGAGGCGGACTTC. This translates into CASSLETSGGEADF.

This chain joins TRBV10-2 and TRBJ1-4, with 10 bases lining up with TRBD1. The CDR3 covers 11 residues. CDR1 and CDR2 from the germline V gene are WSHSY and SAAADI. With V trimmed by 8 bases and J by 11 bases, 2 bases remained unmatched. CDR3: CASQGQGKLFF. In DNA, the CDR3 is TGCGCCAGCCAGGGACAGGGGAAACTGTTTTTT.